Given below is one T cell receptor beta chain in context. The repertoire was sequenced with immunoSEQ multiplex PCR; TCRdb's copy has only in-frame clones and lacks some. The table shows tens of thousands of clones, with 73% occurring only once. During colonoscopy, one to two rectal pinch biopsies were collected. The data are from a study of pediatric ulcerative colitis. This CDR3 comprises 16 residues. Trimming left V 2 bases short and J 5 bases short, with 18 bases between. Germline assignment: CDR1 SGHTA and CDR2 FQGTGA. The sample was gut tissue. This receptor was taken from a boy under 18 with moderate ulcerative colitis. The chain uses TRBV7-3 and TRBJ2-5; D uncertain. CDR3 sequence (DNA): TGTGCCAGCAGCTTACCCCCCGCTAACCCCTCGGAGACCCAGTACTTC. Residues: CASSLPPANPSETQYF.